The clone carrying this T cell receptor beta chain showed up many times. Its antigen is not identified. The data were taken from a study of neurological immune-mediated disorders. Findings and limits, study-wide: None of the CDR3 amino acid sequences found in expanded clones was shared across subjects. This suggests that the TCR-beta repertoires were private in all groups.

Germline trimming cut 1 base from V and 1 base from J; bases unmatched to any gene: 7. The CDR3 runs to 16 residues. The germline CDR1 and CDR2 sequences are LNHNV and YYDKDF (reference sequence). TCRdb passed the 5' RACE reads through MiXCR, listing each CDR3 protein once. The table has approximately 46,000 distinct CDR3 sequences, around a tenth seen once. The chain has TRBV15 and TRBJ2-7; the match to TRBD2 covers 7 bases. The sample taken for sequencing was PBMCs. This clonotype originated in a man between 65 and 79 years old with HTLV-1-associated myelopathy (HAM/TSP). The CDR3 region has the DNA TGTGCCACCAGCAGAGGGGGGGGGAGGAAGTCCTACGAGCAGTACTTC. Amino acid sequence: CATSRGGGRKSYEQYF.